This entry is about one T cell receptor (beta chain). Naive CD8 cells lacked CD45RO and underwent positive selection for CCR7, leaving out terminally differentiated effector memory CD45RA+ cells. This record comes from a study of shared clonotypes between healthy human individuals. In the study overall: There were three CD4 naive, three CD4 memory, two CD8 naive and one CD8 memory plates per donor.

Trimming pared 1 base from V and 8 bases from J, leaving 12 bases between. The CDR3 totals 14 residues. Germline assignment: CDR1 SGDLS and CDR2 YYNGEE. Several immunoSEQ 96-well plates shared each subset's DNA, each plate a replicate. Using immunoSEQ multiplex PCR, the repertoire was profiled, and TCRdb retains in-frame clones only, with some absent. The sample records some 2,000,000 clones, over 85% being singletons. The sample taken for sequencing was naive CD8+ T cells sorted from blood. The origin of this receptor is a man in his late teens or twenties in good health. The chain uses TRBV9 and TRBJ1-4; D perhaps matches TRBD1 (5 bases). The CDR3 DNA sequence: TGTGCCAGCAGCGTATCAACCGGGGGAGAAAAACTGTTTTTT. Protein: CASSVSTGGEKLFF.